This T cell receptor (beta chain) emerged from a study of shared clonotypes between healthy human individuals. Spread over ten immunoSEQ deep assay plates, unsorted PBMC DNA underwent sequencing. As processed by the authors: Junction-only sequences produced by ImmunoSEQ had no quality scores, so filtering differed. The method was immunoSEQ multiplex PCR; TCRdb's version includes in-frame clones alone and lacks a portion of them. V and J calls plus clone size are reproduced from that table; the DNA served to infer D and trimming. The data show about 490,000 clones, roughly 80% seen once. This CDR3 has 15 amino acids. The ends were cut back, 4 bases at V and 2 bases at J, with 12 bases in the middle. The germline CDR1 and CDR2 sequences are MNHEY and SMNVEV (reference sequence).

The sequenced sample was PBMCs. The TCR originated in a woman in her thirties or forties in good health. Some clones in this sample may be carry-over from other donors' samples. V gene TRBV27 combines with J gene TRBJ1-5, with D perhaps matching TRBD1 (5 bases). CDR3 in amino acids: CASSSWGEGNQPQHF. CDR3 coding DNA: TGTGCCAGCAGTTCGTGGGGGGAGGGCAATCAGCCCCAGCATTTT.